The following is a T cell receptor beta chain sequence with its context. Its antigen is not identified. The data were taken from a study of T cells in localized non-small cell lung cancer. Study-level results: Measurement of T cell clonality placed uninvolved adjacent lung highest, above the level in tumor.

Measured with immunoSEQ multiplex PCR; TCRdb has only the in-frame clones, and not every one. Among about 4,600 clones, approximately 28% were seen once, and the ten largest hold 4.6%. The CDR3 loop spans 11 amino acids. Trimming pared 6 bases from V and 4 bases from J, leaving 4 bases between. Per the germline V gene, CDR1 is SGHDN and CDR2 is FVKESK. The sequencing used lung tumor tissue, collected before any cancer treatment. The rearrangement links TRBV14 to TRBJ2-1, with D hard to call. The TCR comes from a man between 40 and 69 years old with stage III squamous cell lung carcinoma. CDR3 sequence: CASSGYNEQFF. In DNA form, the CDR3 reads TGTGCCAGCAGTGGATACAATGAGCAGTTCTTC. Supplemented by reference TRBV14 and TRBJ2-1, the full variable domain reads EAGVTQFPSHSVIEKGQTVTLRCDPISGHDNLYWYRRVMGKEIKFLLHFVKESKQDESGMPNNRFLAERTGGTYSTLKVQPAELEDSGVYFCASSGYNEQFFGPGTRLTVL.